The clone carrying this TCR beta chain was found a few times. Antigen specificity is unknown. This sequence may be a read error, since a much larger clone differs from it by one base. TCRdb re-called the multiplex PCR reads with MiXCR, one entry per CDR3 protein. The sample holds 85,000 to 120,000 distinct CDR3 sequences, under 40% seen once. The lymph nodes were axillary draining lymph nodes from breast cancer patients. The sample is drawn from a study of breast tumors, draining lymph nodes, adjacent tissues. The germline V gene encodes CDR1 SGHRS and CDR2 YFSETQ. The CDR3 length is 15 residues. Study-wide points: Luminal-like breast cancer showed significantly higher tumor–nontumor repertoire similarity than basal-like. The data were judged consistent with most tumor T cells coming from lymph node and expanding in tumor. Tumor TCR diversity was below lymph nodes but above nontumor tissue.

The sample taken for sequencing was axillary lymph node tissue. The chain uses TRBV5-1 and TRBJ2-2; 8 nucleotides line up with TRBD1. The source of this sequence is a female donor with breast cancer. Some clones in this sample may be carry-over from other donors' samples. CDR3 in amino acids: CASTQDRVGTGELLF. The CDR3 DNA reads as TGCGCCAGCACCCAGGACAGGGTCGGCACCGGGGAGCTGCTTTTT.